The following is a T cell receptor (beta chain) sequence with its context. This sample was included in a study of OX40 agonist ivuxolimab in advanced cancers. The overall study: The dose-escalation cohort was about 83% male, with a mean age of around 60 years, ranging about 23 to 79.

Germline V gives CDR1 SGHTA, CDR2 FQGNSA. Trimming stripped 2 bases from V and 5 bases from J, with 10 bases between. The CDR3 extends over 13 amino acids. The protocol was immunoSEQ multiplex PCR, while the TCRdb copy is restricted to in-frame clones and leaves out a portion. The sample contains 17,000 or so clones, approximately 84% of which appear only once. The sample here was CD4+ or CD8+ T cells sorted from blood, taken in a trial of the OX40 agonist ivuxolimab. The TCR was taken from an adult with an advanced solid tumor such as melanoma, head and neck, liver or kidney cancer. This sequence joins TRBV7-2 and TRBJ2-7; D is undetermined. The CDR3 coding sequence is TGTGCCAGCAGCTTATTGGCGCTCAACGAGCAGTACTTC. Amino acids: CASSLLALNEQYF.